The following is a T cell receptor beta chain sequence with its context. Its specificity is not known. This sample is part of a study of cytomegalovirus exposure and HLA in healthy donors. PCR employed 60 Vbeta and 13 Jbeta primers. Original handling: Later, an analysis found roughly 80 million unique TCR beta chains, and around 10 million of these were shared. The protocol was immunoSEQ multiplex PCR, while the TCRdb copy is restricted to in-frame clones and leaves out a portion. That table furnishes V, J and clone size, whereas the DNA furnished D and trimming. This table has about 110,000 clones, around 73% appearing once. Germline V gene lookup returns CDR1 SGHDT and CDR2 YYEEEE. V was clipped by 4 bases and J by 3 bases, with 15 bases between them. This CDR3 region has 15 residues. Findings of the study overall: The authors assumed roughly uniform sequencing depth across donors for presence/absence analyses. One later analysis reportedly identified an Asian-associated ancestry cluster that showed fewer N-insertions than the roughly 620-donor mean. Likely technical artifact: a cluster of highly shared sequence variants.

The sample consisted of PBMCs. The origin of this receptor is a man aged 35-49 years in good health and CMV-seronegative. V and J are TRBV5-6 and TRBJ2-3; D possibly corresponds to TRBD2 (5 bases). CDR3 in amino acids: CASSLRLGDTDTQYF. DNA for the CDR3: TGTGCCAGCAGCCTCCGGCTCGGGGATACAGATACGCAGTATTTT.